These 32 T cell receptor beta chains were sequenced from one sample in a study of cytomegalovirus exposure and HLA in healthy donors. PCR amplification relied on 60 Vbeta primers (plus 13 Jbeta primers). This table comes from immunoSEQ multiplex PCR, and its TCRdb copy is limited to in-frame clones, with some not included. This sample yields approximately 100,000 clones, of which around 70% are seen a single time; over 1% belongs to the top ten. Specimen: PBMCs. Receptors originate from a female donor in good health and CMV-seronegative.

This sequence joins TRBV29-1 and TRBJ2-3; 9 positions agree with TRBD2. Germline assignment: CDR1 SQVTM and CDR2 ANQGSEA. This CDR3 contains 14 residues. V lost 6 bases and J lost 5; bases outside the gene matches: 9. CDR3 nucleotide sequence: TGCAGCGTGCGGGGGGGGGTTCAGGGAGATACGCAGTATTTT. Amino acid sequence: CSVRGGVQGDTQYF.

The chain employs TRBV6-5 and TRBJ2-7; D is unresolved. The germline V and J ends were trimmed by 2 bases and 3 bases, with 14 bases remaining between them. The length of the CDR3 is 15 residues. Germline assignment: CDR1 MNHEY and CDR2 SVGAGI. The CDR3 sequence is CASSYGPGTDYEQYF. The CDR3, as DNA: TGTGCCAGCAGTTACGGGCCAGGAACCGACTACGAGCAGTACTTC.

The chain carries TRBV30 and TRBJ1-5, with unresolved D. The length of the CDR3 is 13 residues. Germline assignment: CDR1 GTSNPN and CDR2 SVGIG (reference sequence). V shed 5 bases and J shed 4 bases, with 12 bases lying between them. The CDR3 DNA is TGTGCCTGGGGAGAATCTTCGAATCAGCCCCAGCATTTT. Its translation is CAWGESSNQPQHF.

The gene calls are TRBV10-2 and TRBJ1-6; D perhaps matches TRBD1 (5 bases). Germline CDR1 and CDR2: WSHSY and SAAADI. The CDR3 loop spans 19 amino acids. Trimming removed 0 bases at V and 0 bases at J, with 15 bases between. CDR3 bases: TGCGCCAGCAGTGAGTCCCAGTGGGGCCGGAGCTCCTATAATTCACCCCTCCACTTT. Protein: CASSESQWGRSSYNSPLHF.

The chain has TRBV30 and TRBJ1-4; 8 positions match TRBD1. Germline V gene data show CDR1 as GTSNPN and CDR2 as SVGIG (reference sequence). The CDR3 runs 14 residues. V was pared by 2 bases and J by 8 bases, with 7 bases of the junction left unmatched. The CDR3 nucleotides read TGTGCCTGGAGTTTCGGACAGGGTATAGAAAAACTGTTTTTT. Its protein is CAWSFGQGIEKLFF.

The rearrangement links TRBV10-3 to TRBJ1-6; D remains ambiguous. CDR3 size: 13 residues. The ends were cut back, 6 bases at V and 9 bases at J, with 12 bases in the middle. Germline CDR1 and CDR2: ENHRY and SYGVKD. The CDR3 sequence: CAIREGLTSPLHF. The CDR3 nucleotides read TGTGCCATCAGGGAAGGACTGACTTCACCCCTCCACTTT.

The chain links TRBV18 to TRBJ2-7; 7 bases fit TRBD1. Trimming cost V 5 bases and J 5 bases; bases outside gene matches: 21. Looked up from germline, CDR1 is KGHSH and CDR2 is LQKENI. The CDR3 length is 18 residues. DNA for the CDR3: TGTGCCAGCTCAGCACGGCCACCTAGGGGGCAGGAGTCCAACGAGCAGTACTTC. This gives the protein CASSARPPRGQESNEQYF.

This chain joins TRBV4-1 and TRBJ2-7; TRBD2 matches at 11 bases. Germline V lookup: CDR1 MGHRA, CDR2 YSYEKL. This CDR3 has 18 residues. Unmatched junction bases numbered 8, after V lost 1 base and J lost 0 bases. This CDR3 is CASSQGGTSGVFSYEQYF. Written as DNA, the CDR3 is TGCGCCAGCAGCCAAGGTGGGACTAGCGGTGTTTTCTCCTACGAGCAGTACTTC.

This sequence joins TRBV7-2 and TRBJ2-5; TRBD1 is a possible D gene (6 bases). The CDR3 consists of 13 residues. CDR1 is SGHTA and CDR2 is FQGNSA in the germline V gene. V lost 0 bases and J 4 bases, leaving 6 bases between the germline ends. For the CDR3, the DNA is TGTGCCAGCAGCTTAGCACAGGGAGAGACCCAGTACTTC. Its translation is CASSLAQGETQYF.

This chain joins TRBV14 and TRBJ2-5, with a weak D call TRBD1 (5 bases). Trimming stripped 1 base from V and 1 base from J, with 16 bases between. CDR3 length: 17 amino acids. Germline CDR1 reads SGHDN; CDR2 reads FVKESK. The CDR3 region is CASSQAYTYRSQETQYF. The CDR3 nucleotides are TGTGCCAGCAGCCAAGCATACACTTACAGGAGCCAAGAGACCCAGTACTTC.

The rearrangement uses TRBV7-9 and TRBJ2-2, with TRBD1 identical over 7 bases. The germline CDR1 and CDR2 sequences are SEHNR and FQNEAQ (reference sequence). V lost 5 bases and J lost 7; bases outside the gene matches: 4. The CDR3 has 13 residues. As DNA, the CDR3 is TGTGCCAGCAGCCTAGGGGGCAACGGGGAGCTGTTTTTT. This encodes CASSLGGNGELFF. Using reference TRBV7-9 and TRBJ2-2 for the parts outside the CDR3, the full variable domain is DTGVSQNPRHKITKRGQNVTFRCDPISEHNRLYWYRQTLGQGPEFLTYFQNEAQLEKSRLLSDRFSAERPKGSFSTLEIQRTEQGDSAMYLCASSLGGNGELFFGEGSRLTVL.

The rearrangement links TRBV2 to TRBJ1-1; no reliable D call. The V gene lost 7 bases and the J gene lost 1 base, with 4 bases spanning the gap. Germline CDR1 SNHLY, CDR2 FYNNEI. CDR3 length equals 11 residues. The CDR3 DNA sequence: TGTGCCAGCAACTGGAACACTGAAGCTTTCTTT. It encodes CASNWNTEAFF.

The rearrangement links TRBV11-1 to TRBJ2-7; D is perhaps TRBD2 (7 bases). The germline V gene has CDR1 SGHAT and CDR2 FQDESV (reference sequence). Trimming took 4 bases from V and 2 from J, leaving 12 bases between them. CDR3 length equals 14 residues. The CDR3 bases are TGTGCCAGCAGCTGGACTAGGGGGACCTACGAGCAGTACTTC. The encoded protein is CASSWTRGTYEQYF. Supplemented by reference TRBV11-1 and TRBJ2-7, the full variable domain reads EAEVAQSPRYKITEKSQAVAFWCDPISGHATLYWYRQILGQGPELLVQFQDESVVDDSQLPKDRFSAERLKGVDSTLKIQPAELGDSAMYLCASSWTRGTYEQYFGPGTRLTVT.

The chain combines TRBV29-1 with TRBJ2-3; no clear D. CDR3 length: 15 residues. The V end lost 0 bases, the J end lost 0 bases, and 10 bases lay between the germline ends. Germline lookup yields CDR1 SQVTM and CDR2 ANQGSEA. CDR3 in amino acids: CSVEDRVVSTDTQYF. The CDR3 DNA is TGCAGCGTTGAAGATCGGGTAGTCAGCACAGATACGCAGTATTTT.

The J gene is TRBJ2-2, the V gene TRBV9; D is perhaps TRBD1 (6 bases). CDR3 size: 14 residues. Deletions cut 6 bases from V and 1 base from J, with 10 bases between. Germline V gene data show CDR1 as SGDLS and CDR2 as YYNGEE. The CDR3 nucleotides are TGTGCCAGCACTCCGGGACAGAACACCGGGGAGCTGTTTTTT. Its protein product is CASTPGQNTGELFF.

The V and J genes are TRBV28 and TRBJ1-5; D unclear. The germline V gene encodes CDR1 MDHEN and CDR2 SYDVKM. V was cut by 7 bases and J by 4 bases, with 8 bases left in between. The CDR3 extends over 12 amino acids. CDR3 residues: CASNEENQPQHF. CDR3 coding DNA: TGTGCCAGCAACGAGGAGAATCAGCCCCAGCATTTT.

The CDR3 region has the DNA TGTGCCTGGAGTGTATTTCCGGGTATCGATGAGCAGTTCTTC. Its translation: CAWSVFPGIDEQFF. The gene calls are TRBV30 and TRBJ2-1; D gene ambiguous. V gave up 0 bases and J gave up 8 bases, with 14 bases separating them. The CDR3 loop spans 14 amino acids. CDR1 and CDR2 (germline): GTSNPN, SVGIG (reference sequence). Filled out from reference TRBV30 and TRBJ2-1, the complete variable domain reads SQTIHQWPATLVQPVGSPLSLECTVEGTSNPNLYWYRQAAGRGLQLLFYSVGIGQISSEVPQNLSASRPQDRQFILSSKKLLLSDSGFYLCAWSVFPGIDEQFFGPGTRLTVL.

This clone was observed a few times. The chain employs TRBV28 and TRBJ2-3; 11 bases line up with TRBD2. With V trimmed by 5 bases and J by 4 bases, 2 bases remained unmatched. Germline V gives CDR1 MDHEN, CDR2 SYDVKM. The CDR3 has 14 residues. This chain's CDR3 is CASSLLAGADTQYF. CDR3 sequence (DNA): TGTGCCAGCAGTCTACTAGCGGGAGCAGATACGCAGTATTTT. Full variable domain (missing parts from reference TRBV28 and TRBJ2-3): DVKVTQSSRYLVKRTGEKVFLECVQDMDHENMFWYRQDPGLGLRLIYFSYDVKMKEKGDIPEGYSVSREKKERFSLILESASTNQTSMYLCASSLLAGADTQYFGPGTRLTVL.

The rearrangement links TRBV11-3 to TRBJ2-5, with TRBD1 matching over 8 bases. V dropped 5 bases and J dropped 4; count of bases not matched to a gene: 9. The CDR3 is made up of 15 amino acids. Per the germline V gene, CDR1 is SGHNT and CDR2 is YENEEA. In DNA form, the CDR3 reads TGTGCCAGCAGCCGACAGGGGAGAGACGGAGAGACCCAGTACTTC. Protein product: CASSRQGRDGETQYF.

The V and J genes are TRBV19 and TRBJ2-1, with 10 bases aligning to TRBD2. The trim removed 7 bases at V and 9 bases at J, leaving 9 bases unmatched. CDR3 length equals 14 residues. The germline V gene encodes CDR1 LNHDA and CDR2 SQIVND (reference sequence). CDR3 protein: CASTLAGDASEQFF. The CDR3, as DNA: TGTGCCAGTACCCTAGCGGGAGATGCTAGTGAGCAGTTCTTC.

This clone was detected a few times. CDR3 in DNA: TGTGCCAGCACCCCACTGACAGGGAAGAAAATCCACGAGCAGTACTTC. Translating it yields CASTPLTGKKIHEQYF. The chain links TRBV27 to TRBJ2-7; TRBD1 aligns across 7 bases. CDR3 size: 16 residues. V was pared by 7 bases and J by 5 bases, with 17 bases of the junction left unmatched. Germline V gene data show CDR1 as MNHEY and CDR2 as SMNVEV (reference sequence).

V gene TRBV5-6 combines with J gene TRBJ1-2, with 9 bases fitting TRBD1. The CDR3 is 18 amino acids. Looked up from germline, CDR1 is SGHDT and CDR2 is YYEEEE. The V gene end was trimmed by 3 bases and the J gene end by 5 bases; junction bases not matched to a gene: 17. The CDR3 protein is CASSSQGGGTGTPYGYTF. The CDR3 coding sequence is TGTGCCAGCAGCTCCCAGGGAGGGGGGACAGGGACACCGTATGGCTACACCTTC.

V gene TRBV27 combines with J gene TRBJ1-5; D gene uncertain. Per germline, CDR1 MNHEY and CDR2 SMNVEV (reference sequence). The CDR3 has 13 residues. V lost 4 bases and J lost 3, with 7 bases in between. The CDR3 is CASSWRPNQPQHF. CDR3 coding DNA: TGTGCCAGCAGTTGGAGGCCCAATCAGCCCCAGCATTTT.

This chain joins TRBV2 and TRBJ1-1, with D tentatively TRBD1 (5 bases). Germline CDR1 reads SNHLY; CDR2 reads FYNNEI. The CDR3 is 14 amino acids. V dropped 2 bases and J dropped 1 base, with 8 bases sitting between them. The CDR3 bases are TGTGCCAGCAGTGAAACAGGAGAGAACACTGAAGCTTTCTTT. This codes for CASSETGENTEAFF.

CDR3 loop: CASSLGTSGLSETQYF. CDR3 coding DNA: TGCGCCAGCAGCCTGGGGACTAGCGGGCTCTCAGAGACCCAGTACTTC. The rearrangement joins TRBV5-1 to TRBJ2-5; TRBD2 agrees at 12 bases. The ends lost 4 bases at V and 4 bases at J; junction bases unmatched: 8. This CDR3 has 16 amino acids. Looked up from germline, CDR1 is SGHRS and CDR2 is YFSETQ.

The CDR3: CASKSQGPASAAFF. The CDR3 DNA reads as TGTGCCAGTAAATCCCAGGGGCCCGCCAGTGCGGCTTTCTTT. The chain carries TRBV19 and TRBJ1-1, with a weak D call TRBD1 (6 bases). This CDR3 comprises 14 residues. Germline V gene sequence: CDR1 LNHDA, CDR2 SQIVND (reference sequence). Trimming shortened V by 7 bases and J by 11 bases, and 23 bases separated the two germline ends.

The V call is TRBV19, the J call TRBJ2-3; D unclear. V lost 1 base to trimming and J lost 2 bases, with 7 bases between them. CDR1 LNHDA and CDR2 SQIVND come from the germline V gene (reference sequence). This CDR3 contains 14 residues. In DNA, the CDR3 is TGTGCCAGTAGTATAGGCGGTCCCACAGATACGCAGTATTTT. Translated: CASSIGGPTDTQYF.

This chain joins TRBV25-1 and TRBJ2-5, with 13 nucleotides matching TRBD2. V dropped 6 bases and J dropped 11; count of bases not matched to a gene: 9. The CDR3 has 14 residues. CDR1 and CDR2 (germline): MGHDK, SYGVNS. Here the CDR3 reads CASSRGTSGTSQYF. In DNA form, the CDR3 reads TGTGCCAGCAGCCGGGGGACTAGCGGGACATCTCAGTACTTC.

This clone was observed a single time. The chain employs TRBV9 and TRBJ2-5; 11 bases are a match to TRBD2. CDR1 SGDLS and CDR2 YYNGEE come from the germline V gene. This CDR3 has 16 amino acids. Trimming removed 4 bases from V and 2 bases from J; junction bases left unmatched: 7. CDR3 DNA sequence: TGTGCCAGCAGCCCCCATAGCGGGGGGGGGCAAGAGACCCAGTACTTC. Its translation is CASSPHSGGGQETQYF.

The chain links TRBV7-8 to TRBJ1-2, with D perhaps matching TRBD1 (6 bases). V dropped 2 bases and J dropped 5 bases, with 24 bases sitting between them. This CDR3 region has 18 residues. The germline V gene has CDR1 SGHVS and CDR2 FQNEAQ. The CDR3 bases are TGTGCCAGCAGCTTAACACGAACTGAGAACACAGGGATTTATGGCTACACCTTC. Residues: CASSLTRTENTGIYGYTF.

The chain couples TRBV4-2 to TRBJ2-3; 15 bases align to TRBD2. CDR3 length equals 17 residues. The germline CDR1 and CDR2 sequences are LGHNA and YNFKEQ. V lost 2 bases and J lost 3; bases outside the gene matches: 3. The CDR3 nucleotides are TGTGCCAGCAGCCAAAAGGGACTAGCGGGAGGAACAGATACGCAGTATTTT. Its translation: CASSQKGLAGGTDTQYF.

The chain employs TRBV4-3 and TRBJ1-3; D might be TRBD1 (5 bases). Germline values: CDR1 LGHNA, CDR2 YSLEER. This CDR3 has 16 amino acids. V was cut by 0 bases and J by 1 base, with 10 bases left in between. CDR3 amino acids: CASSQEGGGSGNTIYF. The CDR3, as DNA: TGCGCCAGCAGCCAAGAGGGGGGGGGATCTGGAAACACCATATATTTT.